This T cell receptor beta chain derives from a study of T cells in Graves' hyperthyroidism and ophthalmopathy. Study in general: Prior to any treatment, at the point of initial diagnosis, peripheral blood was collected.

The CDR3 consists of 12 residues. The germline V gene has CDR1 SNHLY and CDR2 FYNNEI. V lost 10 bases to trimming and J lost 1 base; unmatched junction nucleotides: 2. Amplification yielded TCR beta CDR3 regions, with RNA transcripts as the source. TCR CDR3 underwent first-round RT-PCR with the HTBI primer set. One entry per CDR3 protein results from TCRdb running MiXCR on the multiplex PCR reads. The sample gives about 520,000 distinct CDR3 sequences, approximately 25% of which show up once; roughly 12% is in the top ten. Pregnant or lactating patients were excluded, as were those with uncontrolled infection or other autoimmune disease.

The sequencing sample was made of blood. This clonotype originated in a woman in her 30s with Graves' ophthalmopathy. The V and J genes are TRBV2 and TRBJ2-7; TRBD2 matches at 9 bases. As DNA, the CDR3 is TGTGCCAATAGCGGGGGTTCCTACGAGCAGTACTTC. It encodes CANSGGSYEQYF.